The 27 T cell receptor beta chains presented below share a single source sample, sequenced in a study of vaccination and CD4 T cells after COVID-19. Indicated treatment: approximately 10-day PBMC culture with coronavirus spike peptide pools or control peptides (ViraFEST assay). These receptors are not linked to any known antigen. Cultured CD4+ T-cell DNA underwent Oncomine TCR Beta short-read sequencing. TCRdb ran MiXCR on the PCR reads and lists one entry per CDR3 protein. The sample yields 20,000 to 25,000 distinct CDR3 sequences, around 45% seen once. Sequenced sample: CD4+ T cells from blood, cultured in vitro. These receptors were taken from a human donor who had recovered from COVID-19.

The chain uses TRBV24-1 and TRBJ2-3, with 9 bases fitting TRBD1. The germline gives CDR1 KGHDR, CDR2 SFDVKD. This CDR3 is 17 amino acids long. V lost 4 bases, J lost 2 bases, and 9 bases stayed unmatched. The CDR3 here is CATSDYRGTGPTDTQYF. The CDR3 DNA sequence: TGTGCCACCAGTGACTACCGAGGGACAGGGCCCACAGATACGCAGTATTTT.

The chain's CDR3 is CSVVGDRTGDNEQYF. In DNA form, the CDR3 reads TGCAGCGTTGTAGGAGACCGGACAGGGGACAACGAGCAGTACTTC. This rearrangement joins TRBV29-1 to TRBJ2-7; the match to TRBD1 covers 9 bases. The germline V gene has CDR1 SQVTM and CDR2 ANQGSEA. Trimming cost V 4 bases and J 5 bases; bases outside gene matches: 12. The CDR3 extends over 15 amino acids.

The chain has TRBV5-4 and TRBJ2-2, with unresolved D. This CDR3 region has 15 residues. Looked up from germline, CDR1 is SGHNT and CDR2 is YYREEE (reference sequence). V was shortened by 4 bases and J by 7 bases, with 17 bases between the two germline ends. CDR3 bases: TGTGCCAGCAGCCCCTGGTTGTCGCGAGACGGGGAGCTGTTTTTT. Protein: CASSPWLSRDGELFF. The variable domain in full, with the rest retrieved from reference TRBV5-4 and TRBJ2-2, is ETGVTQSPTHLIKTRGQQVTLRCSSQSGHNTVSWYQQALGQGPQFIFQYYREEENGRGNFPPRFSGLQFPNYSSELNVNALELDDSALYLCASSPWLSRDGELFFGEGSRLTVL.

V and J are TRBV28 and TRBJ1-1; D may be TRBD1 (5 bases). The germline gives CDR1 MDHEN, CDR2 SYDVKM. The CDR3 has 15 amino acids. V was trimmed by 4 bases and J by 11 bases, leaving 23 bases between them. CDR3 sequence: CASSSRTPSVARAFF. The CDR3 DNA is TGTGCCAGCAGTTCAAGGACACCCAGCGTTGCCCGGGCTTTCTTT.

This rearrangement joins TRBV9 to TRBJ1-1; no reliable D call. The germline V gene encodes CDR1 SGDLS and CDR2 YYNGEE. The CDR3 covers 15 residues. Trimming stripped 0 bases from V and 4 bases from J, with 13 bases between. The CDR3 DNA reads TGTGCCAGCAGCGTAGATGGGAGGCCGGGCACTGAAGCTTTCTTT. Translation: CASSVDGRPGTEAFF.

The chain uses TRBV9 and TRBJ1-4; 8 positions match TRBD1. This CDR3 has 15 amino acids. Per germline, CDR1 SGDLS and CDR2 YYNGEE. V trimming: 0 bases; J trimming: 8 bases; junction bases outside the gene matches: 6. The CDR3 protein is CASSVEGRGLEKLFF. CDR3 DNA: TGTGCCAGCAGCGTAGAGGGCAGGGGGCTCGAAAAACTGTTTTTT.

The rearrangement uses TRBV15 and TRBJ1-6; 8 positions agree with TRBD1. Germline CDR1 reads LNHNV; CDR2 reads YYDKDF (reference sequence). The CDR3 sequence is 15 residues long. V shed 3 bases and J 7 bases; nucleotides not matched to a gene: 5. CDR3 sequence: CATSRGQVLNSPLHF. In DNA form, the CDR3 reads TGTGCCACCAGCAGGGGACAGGTCTTGAATTCACCCCTCCACTTT. Full variable domain (missing parts from reference TRBV15 and TRBJ1-6): DAMVIQNPRYQVTQFGKPVTLSCSQTLNHNVMYWYQQKSSQAPKLLFHYYDKDFNNEADTPDNFQSRRPNTSFCFLDIRSPGLGDTAMYLCATSRGQVLNSPLHFGNGTRLTVT.

V gene TRBV5-1 combines with J gene TRBJ2-3; D could derive from TRBD1 or TRBD2 (5 bases each). This CDR3 has 14 residues. The V end was cut by 1 base, the J end by 0 bases, with 6 bases between. Germline V gene lookup returns CDR1 SGHRS and CDR2 YFSETQ. The CDR3 protein is CASSLWDSTDTQYF. The CDR3 nucleotides are TGCGCCAGCAGCTTGTGGGACAGCACAGATACGCAGTATTTT.

The chain carries TRBV19 and TRBJ2-3; 10 bases map to TRBD2. Per germline, CDR1 LNHDA and CDR2 SQIVND (reference sequence). This CDR3 is 17 amino acids long. Trimming removed 5 bases from V and 8 bases from J; junction bases left unmatched: 16. The CDR3 loop is CASSSRAGTSVMGTQYF. CDR3 coding DNA: TGTGCCAGTAGTTCTCGCGCCGGGACTAGCGTGATGGGTACGCAGTATTTT. Supplemented by reference TRBV19 and TRBJ2-3, the full variable domain reads DGGITQSPKYLFRKEGQNVTLSCEQNLNHDAMYWYRQDPGQGLRLIYYSQIVNDFQKGDIAEGYSVSREKKESFPLTVTSAQKNPTAFYLCASSSRAGTSVMGTQYFGPGTRLTVL.

V and J are TRBV28 and TRBJ2-7; maybe TRBD2 (6 bases). This CDR3 is built from 16 residues. Per the germline V gene, CDR1 is MDHEN and CDR2 is SYDVKM. V was cut by 4 bases and J by 0 bases, with 16 bases left in between. As DNA, the CDR3 is TGTGCCAGCAGTTCCGCCGGGACTCTCCTCTCCTACGAGCAGTACTTC. Translating gives CASSSAGTLLSYEQYF.

The chain uses TRBV6-1 and TRBJ2-7, with a tentative D call TRBD1 (6 bases). The CDR3 spans 16 residues. Trimming shortened V by 6 bases and J by 0 bases, and 18 bases separated the two germline ends. Germline lookup yields CDR1 MNHNS and CDR2 SASEGT. CDR3 DNA sequence: TGTGCCAGCAGCGATGCCAACAGGGCTGGCTCCTACGAGCAGTACTTC. The encoded protein is CASSDANRAGSYEQYF.

The rearrangement uses TRBV6-5 and TRBJ1-2, with TRBD1 as a possible D gene (6 bases). The germline V and J ends were trimmed by 4 bases and 0 bases, with 12 bases remaining between them. Germline V gene lookup returns CDR1 MNHEY and CDR2 SVGAGI. The length of the CDR3 is 15 residues. Here the CDR3 DNA reads TGTGCCAGCAGTTCCACGACAGGAACTAACTATGGCTACACCTTC. It specifies CASSSTTGTNYGYTF.

This clonotype showed up just a few times. The V gene is TRBV10-3, the J gene TRBJ1-1; no reliable D call. Trimming pared 3 bases from V and 0 bases from J, leaving 14 bases between. The CDR3 consists of 16 residues. Looked up from germline, CDR1 is ENHRY and CDR2 is SYGVKD. The CDR3 DNA sequence: TGTGCCATCAGTGACAGCCCCCCGGGCATGAACACTGAAGCTTTCTTT. This gives the protein CAISDSPPGMNTEAFF.

J is TRBJ2-1 and V is TRBV11-1; D gene ambiguous. V was shortened by 2 bases and J by 5 bases, with 7 bases between the two germline ends. Germline V gene lookup returns CDR1 SGHAT and CDR2 FQDESV (reference sequence). The CDR3 has 13 amino acids. The CDR3 DNA follows: TGTGCCAGCAGCTTACAAGTAAACAATGAGCAGTTCTTC. The encoded protein is CASSLQVNNEQFF.

V is TRBV5-1 and J is TRBJ2-7; perhaps TRBD1 as D (5 bases). The CDR3 is 13 amino acids. V was shortened by 0 bases and J by 2 bases, with 6 bases between the two germline ends. From germline, CDR1 is SGHRS and CDR2 YFSETQ. CDR3 residues: CASSLAGPYEQYF. CDR3 nucleotides: TGCGCCAGCAGCTTGGCAGGGCCCTACGAGCAGTACTTC.

This clonotype was detected only a few times. The chain links TRBV7-8 to TRBJ2-3, with D perhaps TRBD2 (5 bases). CDR1 is SGHVS and CDR2 is FQNEAQ in the germline V gene. The CDR3 has 14 residues. The ends were cut back, 4 bases at V and 2 bases at J, with 10 bases in the middle. The CDR3 DNA reads as TGTGCCAGCAGCTCCCTAGCTAACACAGATACGCAGTATTTT. Amino acids: CASSSLANTDTQYF.

This clonotype has only a few counts. V is TRBV7-2 and J is TRBJ2-3, with TRBD1 matching over 9 bases. This CDR3 comprises 15 residues. Per the germline V gene, CDR1 is SGHTA and CDR2 is FQGNSA. Trimming at V came to 1 base and at J to 2 bases, leaving 1 base not matched to a gene. CDR3 bases: TGTGCCAGCAGCTTAGGGGACAGGGTCACAGATACGCAGTATTTT. Translating gives CASSLGDRVTDTQYF.

This clonotype was counted a few times. The chain joins TRBV27 to TRBJ2-1, with TRBD2 matching 10 bases. V trimming: 6 bases; J trimming: 8 bases; junction bases outside the gene matches: 10. The CDR3 runs to 15 residues. Germline assignment: CDR1 MNHEY and CDR2 SMNVEV (reference sequence). CDR3 DNA sequence: TGTGCCAGCAGGATCCCAGCGGGAGGGTTGGATGAGCAGTTCTTC. Translating gives CASRIPAGGLDEQFF.

The chain has TRBV30 and TRBJ2-2; unclear D gene. Germline V CDR1 and CDR2: GTSNPN, SVGIG (reference sequence). The V gene lost 2 bases and the J gene lost 1 base, with 8 bases spanning the gap. This CDR3 is 14 amino acids long. The CDR3 spells CAWSTSGNTGELFF. Here the CDR3 DNA reads TGTGCCTGGAGTACTTCCGGGAACACCGGGGAGCTGTTTTTT.

The chain carries TRBV20-1 and TRBJ2-1, with TRBD1 identical over 8 bases. V lost 2 bases to trimming and J lost 8 bases; unmatched junction nucleotides: 8. This CDR3 is built from 14 residues. The germline CDR1 and CDR2 sequences are DFQATT and SNEGSKA (reference sequence). CDR3 protein: CSARSNRGFDEQFF. The CDR3 DNA reads TGCAGTGCTAGATCGAACAGGGGGTTCGATGAGCAGTTCTTC.

This clonotype has more than one count but fewer than ten. The CDR3, as DNA: TGTGCCACCAGCAGAGGGTTACACCTCCAGGGCAATCAGCCCCAGCATTTT. Translated: CATSRGLHLQGNQPQHF. The chain is built from TRBV15 and TRBJ1-5; D gene ambiguous. V gave up 1 base and J gave up 2 bases, with 15 bases separating them. The germline V gene has CDR1 LNHNV and CDR2 YYDKDF (reference sequence). This CDR3 contains 17 residues. The variable domain in full, with the rest retrieved from reference TRBV15 and TRBJ1-5, is DAMVIQNPRYQVTQFGKPVTLSCSQTLNHNVMYWYQQKSSQAPKLLFHYYDKDFNNEADTPDNFQSRRPNTSFCFLDIRSPGLGDTAMYLCATSRGLHLQGNQPQHFGDGTRLSIL.

The chain uses TRBV5-1 and TRBJ1-2; 8 bases agree with TRBD1. With 3 bases clipped from V and 2 bases from J, the junction kept 3 bases outside the gene matches. This CDR3 region has 14 residues. CDR1 SGHRS and CDR2 YFSETQ come from the germline V gene. CDR3 sequence (DNA): TGCGCCAGCAGCTCTCGGACAGGGAACTATGGCTACACCTTC. As protein: CASSSRTGNYGYTF.

The rearrangement joins TRBV20-1 to TRBJ2-1, with TRBD2 identical over 7 bases. V was pared by 4 bases and J by 8 bases, with 14 bases of the junction left unmatched. CDR3 length: 15 amino acids. Germline V CDR1 and CDR2: DFQATT, SNEGSKA (reference sequence). The CDR3 region has the DNA TGCAGTGCTACCAACGCGCCAGGGCGGGAGTATGAGCAGTTCTTC. This translates into CSATNAPGREYEQFF.

A few counts support this clonotype. The chain links TRBV21-1 to TRBJ2-1; no check of the table's D call, TRBD1, against the DNA was made. TRBV21-1 counts as a pseudogene. The CDR3 is 15 amino acids. For the CDR3, the DNA is TGTGCCAGCAGCCCACAGGGAGTCCTTTACAATGAGCAGTTCTTC. Protein: CASSPQGVLYNEQFF.

The genes are TRBV6-5 and TRBJ1-2, with 11 bases aligning to TRBD1. The CDR3 consists of 13 residues. Looked up from germline, CDR1 is MNHEY and CDR2 is SVGAGI. The V segment lost 0 bases and the J segment 10 bases; nucleotides outside the gene matches: 1. The CDR3 DNA follows: TGTGCCAGCAGTTACTCTGGACAGGGGGCCTACACCTTC. Encoded protein: CASSYSGQGAYTF.

The CDR3 region has the DNA TGTGCCAGCAGCTCGACCACGGACAGTTCGTATGGCTACACCTTC. It translates to CASSSTTDSSYGYTF. The gene calls are TRBV5-6 and TRBJ1-2, with D perhaps matching TRBD1 (6 bases). The germline CDR1 and CDR2 sequences are SGHDT and YYEEEE. This CDR3 comprises 15 residues. V was cut by 3 bases and J by 5 bases, with 17 bases left in between.

The chain uses TRBV28 and TRBJ2-7; D ambiguous. This CDR3 is 14 amino acids long. V dropped 6 bases and J dropped 3 bases, with 15 bases sitting between them. CDR1 and CDR2 from the germline V gene are MDHEN and SYDVKM. DNA of the CDR3: TGTGCCAGCAGCCCCTTGAGAGATTACTACGAGCAGTACTTC. It codes for CASSPLRDYYEQYF.